This T cell receptor (beta chain) emerged from a study of cytomegalovirus exposure and HLA in healthy donors. Background on the study: The 120 or so validation repertoires, a later analysis reported, used the same platform as the approximately 700 first-cohort repertoires.

TCRdb's copy holds only in-frame clones and misses some; the assay was immunoSEQ multiplex PCR. The table includes under 95,000 clones, 94% detected once. About this clone itself: What it recognizes is unknown.

Whole-study findings and limits: There were 150 or so TCR beta chains listed as cytomegalovirus-associated. Confirmation was obtained in vitro that three CMV-associated chains are specific for CMV antigens.

There are 13 residues in the CDR3. Sequencing was done on a sample of PBMCs. This receptor was identified in a woman under 30 in good health and CMV-seronegative. The rearrangement joins TRBV21-1 to TRBJ1-2. TRBV21-1 is marked as a pseudogene. CDR3 loop: CASSRGGNYGYTF. The CDR3, as DNA: TGTGCCAGCAGCAGGGGGGGGAACTATGGCTACACCTTC.